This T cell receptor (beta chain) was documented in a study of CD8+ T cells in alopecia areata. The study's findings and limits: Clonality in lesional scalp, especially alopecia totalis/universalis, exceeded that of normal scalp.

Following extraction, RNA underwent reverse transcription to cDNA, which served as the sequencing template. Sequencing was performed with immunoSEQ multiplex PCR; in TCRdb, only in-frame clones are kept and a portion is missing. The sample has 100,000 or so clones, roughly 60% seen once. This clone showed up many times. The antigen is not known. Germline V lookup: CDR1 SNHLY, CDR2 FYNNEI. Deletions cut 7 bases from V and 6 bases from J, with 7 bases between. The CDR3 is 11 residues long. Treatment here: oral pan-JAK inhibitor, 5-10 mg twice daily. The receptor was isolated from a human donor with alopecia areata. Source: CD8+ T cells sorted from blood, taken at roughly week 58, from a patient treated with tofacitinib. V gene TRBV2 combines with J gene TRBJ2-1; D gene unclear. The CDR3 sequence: CASIVVNEQFF. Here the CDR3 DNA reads TGTGCCAGCATTGTAGTCAATGAGCAGTTCTTC.